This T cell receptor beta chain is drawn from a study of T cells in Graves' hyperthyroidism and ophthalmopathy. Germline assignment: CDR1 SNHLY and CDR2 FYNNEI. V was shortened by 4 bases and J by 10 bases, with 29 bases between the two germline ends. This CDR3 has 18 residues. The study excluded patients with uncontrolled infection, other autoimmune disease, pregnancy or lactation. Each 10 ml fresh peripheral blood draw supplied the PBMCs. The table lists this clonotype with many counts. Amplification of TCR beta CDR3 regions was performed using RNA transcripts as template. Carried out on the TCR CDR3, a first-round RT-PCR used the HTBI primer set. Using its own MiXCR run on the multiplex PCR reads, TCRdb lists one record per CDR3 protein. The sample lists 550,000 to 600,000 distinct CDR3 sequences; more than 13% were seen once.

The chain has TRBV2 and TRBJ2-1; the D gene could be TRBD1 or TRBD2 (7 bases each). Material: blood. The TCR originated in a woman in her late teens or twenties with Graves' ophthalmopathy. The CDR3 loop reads CASSGQGDWWRELGEQFF. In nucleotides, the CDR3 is TGTGCCAGCAGTGGACAGGGCGACTGGTGGCGGGAGCTTGGAGAGCAGTTCTTC.